The 5 T cell receptor beta chains reported below all come from one sample, sequenced in a study of T cell responses to AZD1222 COVID-19 vaccine. Libraries were prepared by immunoSEQ multiplex PCR; TCRdb keeps only in-frame clonotypes and omits some of them. The repertoire consists of 75,000 or so clones, with 75% to 95% occurring once and the leading ten covering 25% to 30%. The material was peripheral blood, obtained 28 days after the second AZD1222 dose. The receptor source for this set is an adult who received the AZD1222 COVID-19 vaccine.

This clone appeared once. The DNA for the CDR3 is TGTGCCAGCAGCTACGCCAGCTCAGGGGCGGTCTACGAGCAGTACTTC. This gives the protein CASSYASSGAVYEQYF. The chain is built from TRBV7-2 and TRBJ2-7; D may be TRBD1 (6 bases). Germline CDR1 SGHTA, CDR2 FQGNSA. The ends were cut back, 4 bases at V and 3 bases at J, with 19 bases in the middle. CDR3 length: 16 amino acids.

V and J are TRBV30 and TRBJ2-7; D unclear. The germline CDR1 and CDR2 sequences are GTSNPN and SVGIG (reference sequence). Trimming took 2 bases from V and 0 from J, leaving 11 bases between them. This CDR3 contains 14 residues. The CDR3 region has the DNA TGTGCCTGGAGTCGACCGCCCCTCTCCTACGAGCAGTACTTC. It translates to CAWSRPPLSYEQYF. Complete variable domain (other parts from reference TRBV30 and TRBJ2-7): SQTIHQWPATLVQPVGSPLSLECTVEGTSNPNLYWYRQAAGRGLQLLFYSVGIGQISSEVPQNLSASRPQDRQFILSSKKLLLSDSGFYLCAWSRPPLSYEQYFGPGTRLTVT.

V gene TRBV28 combines with J gene TRBJ1-2, with TRBD1 matching over 10 bases. There are 14 residues in the CDR3. The V gene's germline CDR1 is MDHEN and CDR2 SYDVKM. V shed 4 bases, J shed 7 bases, and the junction held 6 bases outside the gene matches. The CDR3 loop is CASSYRDRGFGYTF. The CDR3 coding sequence is TGTGCCAGCAGTTACCGGGACAGGGGTTTTGGCTACACCTTC.

The J gene is TRBJ2-6, the V gene TRBV3-1 (or the pseudogene TRBV3-2); D possibly corresponds to TRBD2 (5 bases). This CDR3 comprises 17 residues. Between the trimmed V and J ends, which lost 4 bases and 4 bases, there was a span of 17 bases. The germline V gene encodes CDR1 LGHDT and CDR2 YNNKEL (reference sequence). The CDR3 reads CASSLRHTAGGANVLTF. CDR3 sequence (DNA): TGTGCCAGCAGCCTACGTCACACCGCGGGCGGGGCCAACGTCCTGACTTTC.

The chain recombines TRBV11-2 with TRBJ2-3; TRBD2 matches at 11 bases. The V segment lost 2 bases and the J segment 3 bases; nucleotides outside the gene matches: 4. The germline V gene encodes CDR1 SGHAT and CDR2 FQNNGV. This CDR3 spans 16 amino acids. The CDR3, as DNA: TGTGCCAGCAGCTTAATCCCTAGCGGGGGGACAGATACGCAGTATTTT. This encodes CASSLIPSGGTDTQYF.